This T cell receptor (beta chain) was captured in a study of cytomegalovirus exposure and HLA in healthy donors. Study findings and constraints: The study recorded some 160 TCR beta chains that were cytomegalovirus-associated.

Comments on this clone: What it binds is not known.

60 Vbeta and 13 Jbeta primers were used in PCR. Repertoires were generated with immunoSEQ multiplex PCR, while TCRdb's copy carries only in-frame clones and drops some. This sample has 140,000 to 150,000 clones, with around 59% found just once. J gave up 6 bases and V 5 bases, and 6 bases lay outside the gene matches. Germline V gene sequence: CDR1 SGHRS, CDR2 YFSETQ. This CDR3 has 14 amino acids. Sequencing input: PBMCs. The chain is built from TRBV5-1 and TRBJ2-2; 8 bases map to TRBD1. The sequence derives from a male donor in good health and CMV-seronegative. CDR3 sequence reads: CASSYGQGAGELFF. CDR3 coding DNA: TGCGCCAGCAGTTATGGACAGGGAGCCGGGGAGCTGTTTTTT.